The clone carrying this T cell receptor (beta chain) was counted a few times. Its cognate antigen is unknown. The record originates from a study of T-cell reconstitution after alpha-beta-depleted transplantation in children. Preparation of the TCRbeta library involved a method that used unique molecular identifiers. One entry per CDR3 protein, called by TCRdb with MiXCR from the PCR reads. Here the sample spans 500,000 or so distinct CDR3 sequences, over 9.5% being singletons. Findings and caveats of the study: A year had passed since transplant, and T-cell counts and diversity by then came mostly from newly produced T cells. Surviving thymic progenitors and recipient T cells were the source of high TCRbeta diversity at day 60 in some patients. Reportedly, roughly two months post-transplant, alpha-beta T cells arose from several hundred expanded graft clones.

The specimen was PBMCs, mostly from graft donor cells, collected 180 days after TCRalphabeta/CD19-depleted stem cell transplant. The TCR originated in a female patient between 2 and 15 years old who had a stem cell transplant for aplastic anemia, so the T cells may come from the graft donor.

CDR3 residues: CASSQSEDLGNQPQHF. For the CDR3, the DNA is TGTGCCAGCAGCCAAAGCGAGGATCTCGGGAATCAGCCCCAGCATTTT. The chain has TRBV3-1 and TRBJ1-5; no definite D call. The CDR3 spans 16 residues. With 2 bases removed from V and 4 bases from J, the gap between germline ends came to 15 bases. CDR1 is LGHDT, CDR2 YNNKEL, per germline (reference sequence).